The clone carrying this TCR beta chain occurred once. The entry originates in a study of blood T cell repertoires in COVID-19. Overall study: The United States, Italy and Spain provided the acute and convalescent COVID-19 samples.

The data were produced by immunoSEQ multiplex PCR, yet TCRdb's version contains in-frame clones alone and is incomplete. The table records about 160,000 clones, approximately 82% of them present only once. The CDR3 runs 16 residues. From germline, CDR1 is SGHVS and CDR2 FQNEAQ. V gave up 5 bases and J gave up 6 bases; unmatched junction bases: 13. This clonotype originated in a woman older than 75 with acute or convalescent COVID-19. V and J are TRBV7-8 and TRBJ2-7; 10 positions match TRBD2. Sequenced material: peripheral blood. The CDR3 spells CASSESGLAGAREQYF. The CDR3 coding sequence is TGTGCCAGCAGCGAGTCAGGGCTAGCGGGAGCTCGCGAGCAGTACTTC.